These T cell receptor beta chains were read from a single sample in a study of blood T cell repertoires in COVID-19. Repertoires were generated with immunoSEQ multiplex PCR, while TCRdb's copy carries only in-frame clones and drops some. The table includes under 200,000 clones, roughly 83% detected once. The sequencing input was peripheral blood. The receptors here all came from a woman aged 55-70 years with acute or convalescent COVID-19. CDR3s include the opening cysteine and the closing phenylalanine or tryptophan. Clone size appears in some rows only: once, few, many, or a class for an expanded clone.

abundance,v_gene,j_gene,CDR3aa
NA,TRBV1,TRBJ1-6,CTSSQEPGKYLHF
NA,TRBV4-3,TRBJ2-2,CASSHGQGAGELFF
NA,TRBV18,TRBJ2-1,CASSPGLAGDNEQFF
NA,TRBV28,TRBJ1-5,CASSGRLNQPQHF
NA,TRBV27,TRBJ2-1,CASSSRASYNEQFF
few,TRBV4-2,TRBJ1-2,CASSQDPAGANYGYTF
NA,TRBV6-2/TRBV6-3,TRBJ2-7,CASSLQGSSYEQYF
NA,TRBV6-5,TRBJ2-4,CASSSGTGVGRNIQYF
NA,TRBV6-1,TRBJ1-5,CASSERRQGYNQPQHF
NA,TRBV4-2,TRBJ2-3,CASSRSTSGGVIDTQYF
NA,TRBV5-4,TRBJ2-1,CASSSGLAGDEQFF
NA,TRBV6-6,TRBJ2-1,CASRAFSYNEQFF
few,TRBV9,TRBJ2-2,CASSVGSMNTGELFF
NA,TRBV2,TRBJ2-7,CASSVDYEQYF
NA,TRBV28,TRBJ1-5,CASREGVGNQPQHF
NA,TRBV5-1,TRBJ2-3,CASSLLSQLATDTQYF
NA,TRBV24-1,TRBJ1-5,CATRSGTGGQPQHF
NA,TRBV2,TRBJ1-2,CASSELGGANYGYTF
NA,TRBV30,TRBJ2-1,CAWKAGGNEQFF
NA,TRBV2,TRBJ1-2,CASSTGNYGYTF
many,TRBV19,TRBJ1-5,CASSIAGVWNQPQHF
NA,TRBV3-1/TRBV3-2,TRBJ1-4,CASSQDREVSRKLFF
NA,TRBV5-4,TRBJ2-3,CASSAGAGAGVTDTQYF
few,TRBV27,TRBJ1-5,CASSLRQGEWNQPQHF
NA,TRBV18,TRBJ2-1,CASSQDRVVDEQFF
NA,TRBV9,TRBJ1-1,CASSVGQGAPLTEAFF
NA,TRBV9,TRBJ2-1,CASSAYPSSYNEQFF
NA,TRBV3-1/TRBV3-2,TRBJ1-1,CASSQDWDSRNTEAFF
NA,TRBV9,TRBJ2-1,CASSVVGAGNEQFF
NA,TRBV7-9,TRBJ2-7,CASSEGQGTYEQYF
few,TRBV5-5,TRBJ1-4,CASRRGGATNEKLFF
NA,TRBV5-6,TRBJ1-2,CASSPGTGAGYTF